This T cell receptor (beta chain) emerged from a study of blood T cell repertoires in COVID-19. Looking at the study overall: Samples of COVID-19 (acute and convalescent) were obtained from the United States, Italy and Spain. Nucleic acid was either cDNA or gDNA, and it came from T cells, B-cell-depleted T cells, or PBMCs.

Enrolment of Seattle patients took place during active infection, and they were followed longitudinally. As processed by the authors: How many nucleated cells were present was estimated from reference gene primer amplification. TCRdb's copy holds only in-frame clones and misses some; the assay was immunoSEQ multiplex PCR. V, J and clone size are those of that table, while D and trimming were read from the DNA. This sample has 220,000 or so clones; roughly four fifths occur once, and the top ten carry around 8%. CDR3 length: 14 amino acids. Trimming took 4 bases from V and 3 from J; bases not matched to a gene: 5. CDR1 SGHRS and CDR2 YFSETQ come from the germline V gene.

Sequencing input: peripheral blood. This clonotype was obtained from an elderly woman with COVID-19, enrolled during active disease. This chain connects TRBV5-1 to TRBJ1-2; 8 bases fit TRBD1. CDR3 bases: TGCGCCAGCAGCCCGCCGGGACAGGACTATGGCTACACCTTC. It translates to CASSPPGQDYGYTF.